The 16 T cell receptor beta chains reported below all come from one sample, sequenced in a study of blood T cell repertoires in COVID-19. Here immunoSEQ multiplex PCR was the method, and the copy in TCRdb shows in-frame clones only, minus some. The sample contains 120,000 or so clones, 65% to 85% of which appear only once. The sample consisted of peripheral blood. The origin of the receptors is a man aged 25-45 years with COVID-19, enrolled during active disease.

The chain is built from TRBV7-2 and TRBJ1-6, with 9 bases aligning to TRBD1. The CDR3 totals 16 residues. The J segment lost 7 bases and the V segment lost 5 bases, leaving 9 bases of the junction unmatched. Germline-derived CDR1 and CDR2 are SGHTA and FQGNSA. The CDR3 reads CASSQQGQGMNSPLHF. The DNA of the CDR3 is TGTGCCAGCAGCCAACAGGGACAGGGCATGAATTCACCCCTCCACTTT.

The rearrangement uses TRBV30 and TRBJ2-1, with D perhaps matching TRBD2 (6 bases). CDR3 size: 15 residues. Germline V gives CDR1 GTSNPN, CDR2 SVGIG (reference sequence). Trimming took off 3 bases at V and 6 bases at J, with 18 bases between the two ends. The CDR3 DNA sequence: TGTGCCTGGAGCGCGGGGCTAGAGGCTCTCAATGAGCAGTTCTTC. It translates to CAWSAGLEALNEQFF.

This chain connects TRBV5-1 to TRBJ2-3; 8 bases align to TRBD1. In germline, CDR1 is SGHRS, CDR2 YFSETQ. CDR3 length: 15 residues. The J segment lost 5 bases and the V segment lost 0 bases, leaving 5 bases of the junction unmatched. The CDR3 reads CASSLAGGGQDTQYF. DNA for the CDR3: TGCGCCAGCAGCTTGGCAGGGGGCGGTCAAGATACGCAGTATTTT.

The chain uses TRBV28 and TRBJ1-2, with 12 positions matching TRBD1. The germline CDR1 and CDR2 sequences are MDHEN and SYDVKM. V lost 7 bases to trimming and J lost 7 bases; unmatched junction nucleotides: 7. This CDR3 is built from 14 residues. The CDR3 loop reads CASTSGQGASGYTF. Here the CDR3 DNA reads TGTGCCAGCACCTCGGGACAGGGGGCGTCTGGCTACACCTTC.

The chain is built from TRBV6-5 and TRBJ1-4, with TRBD1 as a possible D gene (5 bases). Between the trimmed V and J ends, which lost 8 bases and 3 bases, there was a span of 13 bases. CDR3 length equals 14 residues. Germline CDR1 MNHEY, CDR2 SVGAGI. Here the CDR3 DNA reads TGTGCCAGCGCCAGGGCCTCGGCTAATGAAAAACTGTTTTTT. It yields the protein CASARASANEKLFF.

Only a few counts were recorded for this clone. The chain joins TRBV2 to TRBJ2-7; D might be TRBD1 (6 bases). The CDR3 totals 16 residues. Germline assignment: CDR1 SNHLY and CDR2 FYNNEI. Trimming removed 0 bases from V and 0 bases from J, with 12 bases in between. The CDR3 coding sequence is TGTGCCAGCAGTGAAGCCTTGGCGGACAGCTCCTACGAGCAGTACTTC. This sequence encodes CASSEALADSSYEQYF. Supplemented by reference TRBV2 and TRBJ2-7, the full variable domain reads EPEVTQTPSHQVTQMGQEVILRCVPISNHLYFYWYRQILGQKVEFLVSFYNNEISEKSEIFDDQFSVERPDGSNFTLKIRSTKLEDSAMYFCASSEALADSSYEQYFGPGTRLTVT.

The rearrangement links TRBV6-2 or TRBV6-3 to TRBJ1-1; no reliable D call. V lost 1 base and J lost 6, with 12 bases in between. CDR3 length: 14 residues. Germline V lookup: CDR1 MNHEY, CDR2 SVGEGT. The CDR3 sequence is CASSYLEGKSEAFF. For the CDR3, the DNA is TGTGCCAGCAGTTACTTGGAGGGTAAATCTGAAGCTTTCTTT.

The chain employs TRBV5-1 and TRBJ1-6, with a tentative D call TRBD1 (6 bases). V shed 0 bases and J shed 9 bases, with 13 bases lying between them. Germline assignment: CDR1 SGHRS and CDR2 YFSETQ. The CDR3 is 15 residues long. The DNA for the CDR3 is TGCGCCAGCAGCTTGGGGCAGGGGAGAGGTTCACCCCTCCACTTT. This translates into CASSLGQGRGSPLHF.

The chain couples TRBV5-1 to TRBJ1-4, with a weak D call TRBD1 (5 bases). This CDR3 spans 15 amino acids. Trimming stripped 0 bases from V and 4 bases from J, with 10 bases between. Germline lookup yields CDR1 SGHRS and CDR2 YFSETQ. In DNA form, the CDR3 reads TGCGCCAGCAGCTTGGTTACAGGCAATAATGAAAAACTGTTTTTT. It encodes CASSLVTGNNEKLFF.

The chain uses TRBV7-2 and TRBJ2-7; 9 nucleotides match TRBD1. This CDR3 spans 17 amino acids. V trimming: 5 bases; J trimming: 2 bases; junction bases outside the gene matches: 13. Germline-derived CDR1 and CDR2 are SGHTA and FQGNSA. CDR3 in DNA: TGTGCCAGCAGCACTCTTTACCGGGACAGGGCGACCTACGAGCAGTACTTC. Translation: CASSTLYRDRATYEQYF.

V gene TRBV6-5 combines with J gene TRBJ2-1, with D perhaps matching TRBD1 (5 bases). This CDR3 has 13 amino acids. Germline V gene data show CDR1 as MNHEY and CDR2 as SVGAGI. Trimming took off 0 bases at V and 8 bases at J, with 8 bases between the two ends. The chain's CDR3 is CASSYSKGHEQFF. For the CDR3, the DNA is TGTGCCAGCAGTTACTCGAAGGGGCATGAGCAGTTCTTC.

The chain links TRBV6-5 to TRBJ2-1; 9 bases align to TRBD1. This CDR3 is built from 14 residues. Germline V gene data show CDR1 as MNHEY and CDR2 as SVGAGI. The V gene end was trimmed by 8 bases and the J gene end by 7 bases; junction bases not matched to a gene: 9. The CDR3 sequence is CASFPGQGANEQFF. The CDR3 DNA sequence: TGTGCCAGCTTTCCGGGACAGGGTGCAAATGAGCAGTTCTTC.

This rearrangement joins TRBV3-1 (or the pseudogene TRBV3-2) to TRBJ2-3; D not resolved. This CDR3 region has 12 residues. CDR1 is LGHDT, CDR2 YNNKEL, per germline (reference sequence). V was trimmed by 5 bases and J by 2 bases, leaving 5 bases between them. CDR3 coding DNA: TGTGCCAGCAGCTCACTCACAGATACGCAGTATTTT. Encoded protein: CASSSLTDTQYF.

V gene TRBV6-5 combines with J gene TRBJ2-7; 7 nucleotides line up with TRBD1. Germline trimming cut 4 bases from V and 2 bases from J; bases unmatched to any gene: 11. Per germline, CDR1 MNHEY and CDR2 SVGAGI. CDR3 length equals 16 residues. This CDR3 reads CASSLSPQGVTYEQYF. The CDR3 nucleotides are TGTGCCAGCAGTTTATCACCCCAGGGGGTGACCTACGAGCAGTACTTC.

This clone was seen a single time. The chain combines TRBV9 with TRBJ2-1, with D possibly matching TRBD2 (6 bases). The CDR3 spans 15 residues. The V gene lost 4 bases and the J gene lost 6 bases, with 17 bases spanning the gap. Per the germline V gene, CDR1 is SGDLS and CDR2 is YYNGEE. For the CDR3, the DNA is TGTGCCAGCAGCCCCCTCGCGGGGAGCTCCAATGAGCAGTTCTTC. Its protein product is CASSPLAGSSNEQFF.

The V and J genes are TRBV2 and TRBJ2-7; possibly TRBD2 for D (6 bases). CDR1 and CDR2 from the germline V gene are SNHLY and FYNNEI. CDR3 length: 18 residues. V lost 7 bases to trimming and J lost 1 base, with 26 bases between them. The chain's CDR3 is CASNPSPPNSGLSYEQYF. DNA for the CDR3: TGTGCCAGCAACCCCAGCCCCCCTAATAGCGGTCTATCCTACGAGCAGTACTTC.